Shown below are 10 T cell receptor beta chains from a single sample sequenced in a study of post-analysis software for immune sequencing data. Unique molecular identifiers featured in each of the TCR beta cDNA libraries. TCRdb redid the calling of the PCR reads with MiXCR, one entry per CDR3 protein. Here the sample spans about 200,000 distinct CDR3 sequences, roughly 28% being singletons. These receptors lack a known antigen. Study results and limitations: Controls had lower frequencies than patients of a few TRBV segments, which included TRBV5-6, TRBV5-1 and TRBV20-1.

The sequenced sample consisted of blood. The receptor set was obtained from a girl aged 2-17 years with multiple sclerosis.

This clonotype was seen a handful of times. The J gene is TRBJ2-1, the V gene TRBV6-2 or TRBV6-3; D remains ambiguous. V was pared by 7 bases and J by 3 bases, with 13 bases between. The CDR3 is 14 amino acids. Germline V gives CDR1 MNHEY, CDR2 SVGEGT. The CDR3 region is CASTSDGLYNEQFF. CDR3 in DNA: TGTGCCAGCACAAGCGATGGGCTCTACAATGAGCAGTTCTTC.

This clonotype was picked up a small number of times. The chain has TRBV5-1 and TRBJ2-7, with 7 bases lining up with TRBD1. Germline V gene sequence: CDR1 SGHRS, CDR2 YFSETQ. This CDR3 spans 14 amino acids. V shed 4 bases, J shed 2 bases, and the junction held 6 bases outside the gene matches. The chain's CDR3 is CASSPQDRTYEQYF. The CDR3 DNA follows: TGCGCCAGCAGCCCCCAGGACAGGACCTACGAGCAGTACTTC.

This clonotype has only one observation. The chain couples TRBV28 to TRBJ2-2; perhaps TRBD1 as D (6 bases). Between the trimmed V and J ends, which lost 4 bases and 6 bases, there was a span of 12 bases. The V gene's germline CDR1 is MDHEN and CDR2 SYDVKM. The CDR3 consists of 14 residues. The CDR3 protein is CASSSNPGAGELFF. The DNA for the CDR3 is TGTGCCAGCAGTTCTAATCCAGGGGCCGGGGAGCTGTTTTTT.

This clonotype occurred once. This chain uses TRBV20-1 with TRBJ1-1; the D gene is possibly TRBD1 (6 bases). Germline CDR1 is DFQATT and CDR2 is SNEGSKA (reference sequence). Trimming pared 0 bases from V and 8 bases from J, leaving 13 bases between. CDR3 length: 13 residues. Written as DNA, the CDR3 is TGCAGTGCTAGAGATCTGGGGGGGGCGGAAGCTTTCTTT. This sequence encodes CSARDLGGAEAFF.

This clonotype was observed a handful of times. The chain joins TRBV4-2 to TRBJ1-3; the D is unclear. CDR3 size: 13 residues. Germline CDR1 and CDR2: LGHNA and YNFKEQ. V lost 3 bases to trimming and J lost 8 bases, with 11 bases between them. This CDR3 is CASSQDGRDTIYF. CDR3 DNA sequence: TGTGCCAGCAGCCAGGATGGCCGTGACACCATATATTTT.

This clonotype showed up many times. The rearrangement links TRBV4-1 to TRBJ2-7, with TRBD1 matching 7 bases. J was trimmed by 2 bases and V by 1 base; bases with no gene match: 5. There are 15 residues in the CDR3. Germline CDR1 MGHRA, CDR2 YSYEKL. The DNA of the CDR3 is TGCGCCAGCAGCCAAGCTTTGACAGGGACCTACGAGCAGTACTTC. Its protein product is CASSQALTGTYEQYF.

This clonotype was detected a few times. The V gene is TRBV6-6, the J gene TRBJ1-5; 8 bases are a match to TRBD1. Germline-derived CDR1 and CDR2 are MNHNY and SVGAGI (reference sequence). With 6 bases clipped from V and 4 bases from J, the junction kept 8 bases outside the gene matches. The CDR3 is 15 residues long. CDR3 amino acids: CASSLDTGGNQPQHF. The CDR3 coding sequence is TGTGCCAGCAGCCTCGATACAGGGGGAAATCAGCCCCAGCATTTT.

The CDR3 DNA reads TGTGCCTGGAGTAAGCGAGCCAATCAGCCCCAGCATTTT. Residues: CAWSKRANQPQHF. The chain couples TRBV30 to TRBJ1-5; D gene uncertain. The V end lost 2 bases, the J end lost 3 bases, and 8 bases lay between the germline ends. The germline V gene encodes CDR1 GTSNPN and CDR2 SVGIG (reference sequence). This CDR3 spans 13 amino acids.

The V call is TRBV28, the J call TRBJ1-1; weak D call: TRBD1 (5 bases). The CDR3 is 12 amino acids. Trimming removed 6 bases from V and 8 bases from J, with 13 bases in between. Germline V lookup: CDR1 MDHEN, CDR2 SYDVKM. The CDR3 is CASSLRDSEAFF. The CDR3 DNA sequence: TGTGCCAGCAGCCTCCGGGACTCCGAAGCTTTCTTT.

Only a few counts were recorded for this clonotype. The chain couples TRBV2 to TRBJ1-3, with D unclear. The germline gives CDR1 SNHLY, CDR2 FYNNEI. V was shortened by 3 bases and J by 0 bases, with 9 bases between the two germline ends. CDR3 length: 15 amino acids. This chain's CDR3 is CASSDRGGSGNTIYF. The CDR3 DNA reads TGTGCCAGCAGTGATCGGGGAGGCTCTGGAAACACCATATATTTT.